This TCR beta chain was sequenced in a study of T cell repertoires in cytomegalovirus infection (dated by TCRdb to between 2018 and 2020). Concerning the study at large: Donor HLA type was relevant to the analysis, because carriage of CMV infection together with the matching HLA type was indicated by public TCR beta signatures. Beyond this particular receptor, the publication reports: The ex vivo response was dominated by HLA-C-restricted CMV-specific TCR beta clonotypes, which also provided the single most frequent clonotype in two of eight donors. In both this cohort and an independent cohort of 350 to 400 donors, the cumulative frequency of public TCR beta family members distinguished carriers of CMV infection plus the relevant HLA type.

Data came from an Illumina HiSeq 1500. TCRdb's own reprocessing of the public reads used fastp at Q25 and MiXCR and kept productive beta chains. For every CDR3 protein sequence, its rows merge into one entry that carries the most common genes and DNA. Counted in this sample were hundreds of thousands of distinct CDR3 sequences; 20% to 25% of them appeared once. Under 8.5% of the sample lies in the top ten. CDR1 MGHRA and CDR2 YSYEKL were looked up in the germline V gene. The germline ends are 5 bases apart after V is trimmed by 3 bases and J by 0 bases. The CDR3 starts with the cysteine, ends with the phenylalanine, and has 14 residues. Only CDR3 DNA remains: 42 bases, in frame from the first base. Comments on this clonotype: The target of this receptor is not known. No base qualities exist here, and no much larger clone lies one base off it.

The sequenced sample was CD8+ T cells from PBMCs. The sequence joins TRBV4-1 to TRBJ2-2; a weak D assignment points to TRBD2 (5 bases agree). The receptor's source is a human donor in good health (CMV status not recorded). Some clones in this sample may be carry-over from other donors' samples. The CDR3 loop reads CASSHGANTGELFF. The bases are TGCGCCAGCAGCCACGGGGCGAACACCGGGGAGCTGTTTTTT.